This T cell receptor (beta chain) derives from a study of blood T cell repertoires in COVID-19. About the study: T cells, B-cell-depleted T cells, or PBMCs supplied cDNA or gDNA.

In the authors' workflow: Counts of nucleated cells, estimated from reference gene primer amplification, were obtained. Generated by immunoSEQ multiplex PCR, the TCRdb table keeps only in-frame clones and is missing some. V, J and clone size reflect that table, while D and trimming were determined from the DNA. The sample includes about 28,000 clones, 87% seen only once; the top ten take under 6%. The CDR3 runs 17 residues. The ends were cut back, 3 bases at V and 0 bases at J, with 15 bases in the middle. Germline loops: CDR1 KGHSH, CDR2 LQKENI. The chain is built from TRBV18 and TRBJ1-3; TRBD1 is a possible D gene (6 bases). This receptor was identified in a man in his 60s with active COVID-19. Source material: peripheral blood. CDR3 DNA: TGTGCCAGCTCACCGTTAGGACAGCCAGACTCTGGAAACACCATATATTTT. Translation: CASSPLGQPDSGNTIYF.